Reported below is one T cell receptor (beta chain). Antigen specificity is unknown. Adult donors, all healthy and HIV-negative, had no recent acute infections or vaccinations. The entry originates in a study of shared clonotypes between healthy human individuals. Study in general: Those who served as donors were a couple of women and a few men between the ages of 18 and 49. CD8 memory received one plate per donor, CD8 naive two, CD4 memory three and CD4 naive three.

Sequenced by immunoSEQ multiplex PCR; TCRdb stores in-frame clones only, minus some. The profile shows under 550,000 clones, almost 97% of them singletons. Per the germline V gene, CDR1 is GTSNPN and CDR2 is SVGIG (reference sequence). This CDR3 region has 13 residues. Trimming cost V 4 bases and J 5 bases, with 15 bases left between them. Study observations and caveats: Sampling included only blood; tissue repertoires likely differ.

The chain couples TRBV30 to TRBJ2-7, with D maybe TRBD1 (6 bases). Source material: naive CD4+ T cells sorted from blood. Subset here: CD45RA+ positively selected. The clonotype comes from a woman in her twenties or thirties in good health. CDR3 amino acids: CAWNYRANDEQYF. CDR3 nucleotide sequence: TGTGCCTGGAATTACAGGGCTAACGACGAGCAGTACTTC.